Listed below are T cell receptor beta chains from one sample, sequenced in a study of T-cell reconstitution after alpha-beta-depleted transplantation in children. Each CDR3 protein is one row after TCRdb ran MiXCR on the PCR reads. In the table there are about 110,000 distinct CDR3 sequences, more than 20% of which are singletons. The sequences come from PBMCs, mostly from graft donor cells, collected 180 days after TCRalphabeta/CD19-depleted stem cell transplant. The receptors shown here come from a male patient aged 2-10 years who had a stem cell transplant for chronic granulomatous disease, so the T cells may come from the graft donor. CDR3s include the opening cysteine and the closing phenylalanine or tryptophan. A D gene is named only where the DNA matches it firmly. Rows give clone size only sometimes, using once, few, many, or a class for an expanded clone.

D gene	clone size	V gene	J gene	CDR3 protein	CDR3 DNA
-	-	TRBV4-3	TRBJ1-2	CASSDSINSGNYGYTF	TGCGCCAGCAGTGACAGCATCAACAGCGGTAACTATGGCTACACCTTC
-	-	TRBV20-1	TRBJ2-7	CSARVQQGVSYEQYF	TGCAGTGCTAGAGTTCAACAGGGAGTCTCCTACGAGCAGTACTTC
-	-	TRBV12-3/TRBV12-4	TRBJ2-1	CASSLLAAPYNEQFF	TGTGCCAGCAGTTTACTGGCGGCGCCTTACAATGAGCAGTTCTTC
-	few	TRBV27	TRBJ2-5	CASSDRKYQETQYF	TGTGCCAGCAGTGATAGAAAATACCAAGAGACCCAGTACTTC
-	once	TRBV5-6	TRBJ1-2	CASSPRFGQSHYGYTF	TGTGCCAGCAGCCCGAGATTCGGACAGAGTCACTATGGCTACACCTTC
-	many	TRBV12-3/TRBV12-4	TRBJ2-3	CASRLDPGTDTQYF	TGTGCCAGCAGATTGGACCCTGGCACAGATACGCAGTATTTT
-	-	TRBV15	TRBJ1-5	CATSRDGPGHQNQPQHF	TGTGCCACCAGCAGAGATGGGCCGGGACACCAAAATCAGCCCCAGCATTTT
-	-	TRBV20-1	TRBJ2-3	CSASLVVQDTQYF	TGCAGTGCTAGTTTAGTGGTCCAAGATACGCAGTATTTT
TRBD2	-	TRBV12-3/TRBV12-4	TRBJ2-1	CASSLSGGYNEQFF	TGTGCCAGCAGTTTAAGCGGGGGATACAATGAGCAGTTCTTC
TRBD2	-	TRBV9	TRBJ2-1	CASSASGRALYNEQFF	TGTGCCAGCAGCGCTAGCGGGAGGGCCCTTTACAATGAGCAGTTCTTC
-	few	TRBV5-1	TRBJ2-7	CASSLDRSYEQYF	TGCGCCAGCAGCCTCGACAGGTCCTACGAGCAGTACTTC
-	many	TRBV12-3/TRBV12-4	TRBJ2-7	CASSLQGGVLSYEQYF	TGTGCCAGCAGTTTACAGGGAGGCGTACTCTCCTACGAGCAGTACTTC
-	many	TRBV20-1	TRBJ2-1	CSAWSGVRDNEQFF	TGCAGTGCATGGTCGGGGGTAAGGGACAATGAGCAGTTCTTC
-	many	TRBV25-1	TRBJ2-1	CASSRRRDNEQFF	TGTGCCAGCAGTCGTCGACGGGACAATGAGCAGTTCTTC
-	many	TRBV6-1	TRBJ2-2	CASSGPRTYTGELFF	TGTGCCAGCAGTGGCCCTCGGACCTACACCGGGGAGCTGTTTTTT
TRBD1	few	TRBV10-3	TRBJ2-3	CAISTGATDTQYF	TGTGCCATCAGCACAGGGGCAACAGATACGCAGTATTTT
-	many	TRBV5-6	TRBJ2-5	CASRYGQQETQYF	TGTGCCAGCAGATACGGACAGCAAGAGACCCAGTACTTC
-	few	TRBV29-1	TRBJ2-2	CSVVEGELFF	TGCAGCGTTGTAGAGGGGGAGCTGTTTTTT
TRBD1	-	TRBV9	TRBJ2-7	CASSSTGVDEQYF	TGTGCCAGCAGCTCGACAGGGGTCGACGAGCAGTACTTC
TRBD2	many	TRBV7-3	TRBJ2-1	CASKFSGDPWNEQFF	TGTGCCAGCAAATTTAGCGGGGATCCCTGGAATGAGCAGTTCTTC
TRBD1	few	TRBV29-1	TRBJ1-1	CSVADRVYTEAFF	TGCAGCGTTGCCGACAGGGTGTATACTGAAGCTTTCTTT
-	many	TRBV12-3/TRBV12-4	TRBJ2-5	CASSFVGGQETQYF	TGTGCCAGCAGTTTTGTTGGGGGCCAAGAGACCCAGTACTTC
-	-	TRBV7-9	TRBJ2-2	CASSLVVWELFF	TGTGCCAGCAGCTTAGTCGTTTGGGAGCTGTTTTTT
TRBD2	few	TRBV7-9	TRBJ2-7	CASSSQRGEWYEQYF	TGTGCCAGCAGCTCTCAGCGGGGGGAATGGTACGAGCAGTACTTC
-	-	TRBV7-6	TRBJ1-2	CASSLRGLYGYTF	TGTGCCAGCAGCTTACGCGGCCTCTATGGCTACACCTTC
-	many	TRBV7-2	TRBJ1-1	CASSRGGKNTEAFF	TGTGCCAGTTCAAGGGGGGGGAAGAACACTGAAGCTTTCTTT
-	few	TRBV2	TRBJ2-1	CASSEGGNEQFF	TGTGCCAGCAGTGAAGGCGGGAATGAGCAGTTCTTC
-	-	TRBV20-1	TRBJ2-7	CSARPISYEQYF	TGCAGTGCTAGACCGATCTCCTACGAGCAGTACTTC
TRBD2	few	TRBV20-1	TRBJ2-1	CSAAPGLQYNEQFF	TGCAGTGCCGCCCCGGGACTACAATACAATGAGCAGTTCTTC
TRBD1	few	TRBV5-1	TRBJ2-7	CASSYHRQGYEQYF	TGCGCCAGCAGCTATCATCGACAGGGTTACGAGCAGTACTTC
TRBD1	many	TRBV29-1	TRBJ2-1	CSVERQGADNEQFF	TGCAGCGTTGAGAGACAGGGGGCAGACAATGAGCAGTTCTTC
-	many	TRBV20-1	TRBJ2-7	CSAREESRPSYEQYF	TGCAGTGCTAGAGAGGAAAGTAGACCCAGTTACGAGCAGTACTTC
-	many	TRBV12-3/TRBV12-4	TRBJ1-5	CASSRGPVGGKYSNQPQHF	TGTGCCAGCAGTCGGGGGCCCGTGGGGGGGAAATATAGCAATCAGCCCCAGCATTTT
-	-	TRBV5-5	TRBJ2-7	CASSLGIKLEQYF	TGTGCCAGCAGCTTGGGGATAAAGCTCGAGCAGTACTTC
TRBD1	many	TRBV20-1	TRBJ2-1	CSASRGSIDNEQFF	TGCAGTGCTAGCAGGGGGTCGATCGACAATGAGCAGTTCTTC